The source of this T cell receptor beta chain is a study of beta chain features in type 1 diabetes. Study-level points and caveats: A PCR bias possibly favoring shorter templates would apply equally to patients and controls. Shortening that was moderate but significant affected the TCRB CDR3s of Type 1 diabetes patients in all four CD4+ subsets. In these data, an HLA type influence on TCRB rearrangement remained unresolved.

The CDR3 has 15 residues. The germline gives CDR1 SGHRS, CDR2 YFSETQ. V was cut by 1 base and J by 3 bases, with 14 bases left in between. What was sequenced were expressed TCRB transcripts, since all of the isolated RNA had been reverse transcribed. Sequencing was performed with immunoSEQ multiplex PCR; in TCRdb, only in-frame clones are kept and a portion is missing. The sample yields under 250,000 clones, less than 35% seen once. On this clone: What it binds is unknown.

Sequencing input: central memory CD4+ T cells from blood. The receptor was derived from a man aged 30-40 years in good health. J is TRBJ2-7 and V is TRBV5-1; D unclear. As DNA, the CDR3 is TGCGCCAGCAGCTTGACGCACAGTTCGGACTACGAGCAGTACTTC. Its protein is CASSLTHSSDYEQYF. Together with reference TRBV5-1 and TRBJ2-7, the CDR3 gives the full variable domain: KAGVTQTPRYLIKTRGQQVTLSCSPISGHRSVSWYQQTPGQGLQFLFEYFSETQRNKGNFPGRFSGRQFSNSRSEMNVSTLELGDSALYLCASSLTHSSDYEQYFGPGTRLTVT.